This TCR beta chain was identified during a study of blood T cell repertoires in COVID-19. Across the whole study: Collection of acute and convalescent COVID-19 samples took place in the United States, Italy and Spain. Sources were T cells, B-cell-depleted T cells, or PBMCs; the material itself was cDNA or gDNA.

This CDR3 is built from 13 residues. Germline loops: CDR1 LNHDA, CDR2 SQIVND (reference sequence). After removal of 10 bases from V and 3 bases from J, the junction contained 4 bases not matched to a gene. In the authors' methods: Amplification of reference gene primers provided the estimated nucleated cell counts. Profiled with immunoSEQ multiplex PCR; TCRdb holds only in-frame clones, not every one. The V and J calls and the clone size are those of that table, but D and trimming were determined from the DNA. This table has fewer than 350,000 clones, approximately 88% appearing once. The sequenced material came from peripheral blood. This clonotype was sampled from a man between 18 and 29 years old with active or convalescent COVID-19. This chain joins TRBV19 and TRBJ2-3; the match to TRBD2 covers 10 bases. The CDR3 sequence: CATGLAVTDTQYF. In DNA form, the CDR3 reads TGTGCCACAGGACTAGCGGTAACAGATACGCAGTATTTT.